A selection of T cell receptor beta chains follows, all from one sample in a study of spatial heterogeneity in lung cancer. TCRdb processed the 5' RACE reads anew with MiXCR; each CDR3 protein has one entry. Here the sample spans tens of thousands of distinct CDR3 sequences, over 9.5% being singletons. Specimen: PBMCs, collected at surgery. These receptors were obtained from a male donor with early-stage non-small cell lung cancer. The CDR3 runs from the conserved cysteine through the conserved F or W. The D gene is left open where the match is weak. Only part of the rows carry a size: once, few, many, or a class if the clone is expanded.

D gene: NA; J gene: TRBJ2-3; clone size: few; V gene: TRBV20-1; CDR3 protein: CSARDLAPSAADTQYF; CDR3 DNA: TGCAGTGCTAGAGATCTGGCACCCAGCGCCGCAGATACGCAGTATTTT
D gene: NA; J gene: TRBJ2-3; clone size: many; V gene: TRBV5-1; CDR3 protein: CASSPGLVQAVTQYF; CDR3 DNA: TGCGCCAGCAGCCCGGGACTGGTCCAGGCGGTTACGCAGTATTTT
D gene: TRBD1; J gene: TRBJ2-5; clone size: NA; V gene: TRBV7-3; CDR3 protein: CASSLMGQGSRETQYF; CDR3 DNA: TGTGCCAGCAGCTTAATGGGACAGGGGAGTCGGGAGACCCAGTACTTC
D gene: NA; J gene: TRBJ2-5; clone size: few; V gene: TRBV12-5; CDR3 protein: CASGLAGGYQETQYF; CDR3 DNA: TGTGCTAGTGGTTTGGCCGGGGGCTACCAAGAGACCCAGTACTTC
D gene: NA; J gene: TRBJ2-3; clone size: few; V gene: TRBV11-1; CDR3 protein: CASSNRTRHTQYF; CDR3 DNA: TGTGCCAGCAGCAACCGGACCCGCCATACGCAGTATTTT
D gene: TRBD1; J gene: TRBJ2-7; clone size: NA; V gene: TRBV20-1; CDR3 protein: CSARGDRGFYEQYF; CDR3 DNA: TGCAGTGCTAGGGGAGACAGGGGGTTCTACGAGCAGTACTTC
D gene: NA; J gene: TRBJ2-7; clone size: few; V gene: TRBV4-1; CDR3 protein: CASSSRTTPEQYF; CDR3 DNA: TGCGCCAGCAGCTCACGGACGACCCCCGAGCAGTACTTC
D gene: TRBD2; J gene: TRBJ2-2; clone size: NA; V gene: TRBV24-1; CDR3 protein: CATSGTGAGDRTGELFF; CDR3 DNA: TGTGCCACCAGTGGAACTGGGGCGGGGGACCGAACCGGGGAGCTGTTTTTT
D gene: TRBD2; J gene: TRBJ2-3; clone size: NA; V gene: TRBV10-3; CDR3 protein: CAISATSGRSTDTQYF; CDR3 DNA: TGTGCCATCAGTGCAACTAGCGGGAGAAGCACAGATACGCAGTATTTT
D gene: NA; J gene: TRBJ1-2; clone size: NA; V gene: TRBV5-1; CDR3 protein: CASSQNNVRLF; CDR3 DNA: TGCGCCAGCAGCCAGAACAATGTTCGACTCTTC
D gene: NA; J gene: TRBJ2-3; clone size: NA; V gene: TRBV7-8; CDR3 protein: CASSYNRGTDTQYF; CDR3 DNA: TGTGCCAGCAGCTACAATAGAGGCACAGATACGCAGTATTTT
D gene: NA; J gene: TRBJ1-6; clone size: many; V gene: TRBV27; CDR3 protein: CASSPWKDSPLHF; CDR3 DNA: TGTGCCAGCAGTCCCTGGAAGGATTCACCCCTCCACTTT
D gene: TRBD1; J gene: TRBJ2-7; clone size: few; V gene: TRBV6-8; CDR3 protein: CASRRDRGSDEQYF; CDR3 DNA: TGTGCCAGCAGGAGGGACAGGGGGTCTGACGAGCAGTACTTC
D gene: NA; J gene: TRBJ2-7; clone size: few; V gene: TRBV29-1; CDR3 protein: CSVEDPGAYEQYF; CDR3 DNA: TGCAGCGTTGAAGATCCAGGGGCCTACGAGCAGTACTTC
D gene: NA; J gene: TRBJ2-3; clone size: many; V gene: TRBV7-9; CDR3 protein: CASSYGGPYGDTQYF; CDR3 DNA: TGTGCCAGCAGCTACGGGGGGCCCTACGGGGATACGCAGTATTTT
D gene: NA; J gene: TRBJ2-3; clone size: NA; V gene: TRBV7-9; CDR3 protein: CASSLVNEKPQYF; CDR3 DNA: TGTGCCAGCAGCTTAGTCAATGAGAAGCCCCAGTATTTT
D gene: NA; J gene: TRBJ1-6; clone size: few; V gene: TRBV12-3/TRBV12-4; CDR3 protein: CASSLGGGRSNSPLHF; CDR3 DNA: TGTGCCAGCAGTTTAGGAGGCGGTCGGTCTAATTCACCCCTCCACTTT
D gene: NA; J gene: TRBJ2-1; clone size: many; V gene: TRBV12-3/TRBV12-4; CDR3 protein: CASSPLSSGEQFF; CDR3 DNA: TGTGCCAGCAGTCCCCTGAGTAGCGGTGAGCAGTTCTTC
D gene: TRBD1; J gene: TRBJ2-5; clone size: many; V gene: TRBV27; CDR3 protein: CASSPWTGEETQYF; CDR3 DNA: TGTGCCAGCAGTCCCTGGACAGGGGAAGAGACCCAGTACTTC
D gene: TRBD2; J gene: TRBJ2-5; clone size: NA; V gene: TRBV6-2/TRBV6-3; CDR3 protein: CASRPSGTSGVRETQYF; CDR3 DNA: TGTGCCAGCAGACCTTCCGGGACTAGCGGGGTCCGGGAGACCCAGTACTTC
D gene: TRBD2; J gene: TRBJ2-7; clone size: few; V gene: TRBV6-6; CDR3 protein: CASSYLLAGVEQYF; CDR3 DNA: TGTGCCAGCAGTTACCTCCTAGCGGGAGTAGAGCAGTACTTC
D gene: NA; J gene: TRBJ2-1; clone size: few; V gene: TRBV24-1; CDR3 protein: CATSDATGRSYNEQFF; CDR3 DNA: TGTGCCACCAGTGATGCTACCGGGCGGTCCTACAATGAGCAGTTCTTC
D gene: TRBD1; J gene: TRBJ1-6; clone size: NA; V gene: TRBV27; CDR3 protein: CASSLRGQGSPLHF; CDR3 DNA: TGTGCCAGCAGTCTCAGGGGGCAAGGGTCACCCCTCCACTTT